The rows below give T cell receptor beta chains drawn from one sample of a study of beta chain features in type 1 diabetes. Clones were sequenced by immunoSEQ multiplex PCR, and TCRdb holds only the in-frame ones, with some missing. In the table there are a few hundred thousand clones, around 13% of which are singletons. Source material: naive CD4+ T cells from blood. These receptors came from a man younger than 45 in good health. CDR3s include the opening cysteine and the closing phenylalanine or tryptophan. The order of the fields is J gene, V gene, D gene, clone size, CDR3 DNA, CDR3 protein. D genes are given only for firm matches. Clone size is stated in some rows and not others, as once, few, many or a class when expanded.

TRBJ2-7 | TRBV7-6 | TRBD1 | few | TGTGCCAGCAGCCCATCCCGTTTCCGGGACAGGGCCTCCTACGAGCAGTACTTC | CASSPSRFRDRASYEQYF
TRBJ2-5 | TRBV6-1 | TRBD2 | few | TGTGCCAGCAGTGTGAGGCGGGAGTTCCTGGAGACCCAGTACTTC | CASSVRREFLETQYF
TRBJ2-1 | TRBV7-9 | TRBD2 | . | TGTGCCAGCACCATTAGCGGGGTCCGCAATGAGCAGTTCTTC | CASTISGVRNEQFF
TRBJ2-1 | TRBV19 | . | few | TGTGCCAGTAGTACCGAAGGGAATGAGCAGTTCTTC | CASSTEGNEQFF
TRBJ2-5 | TRBV30 | . | . | TGTGCCTGGAGTCCGGGCGGGACCTCACCAGAGACCCAGTACTTC | CAWSPGGTSPETQYF
TRBJ2-1 | TRBV5-1 | . | . | TGCGCCAGCAGGCTCACTCTCTACAATGAGCAGTTCTTC | CASRLTLYNEQFF
TRBJ2-7 | TRBV29-1 | . | . | TGCAGCGTTGGAGGTAATCCCTACGAGCAGTACTTC | CSVGGNPYEQYF
TRBJ2-3 | TRBV30 | . | . | TGTGCCTGGAGTGTAGTGGCGCCAGATACGCAGTATTTT | CAWSVVAPDTQYF
TRBJ1-6 | TRBV27 | . | . | TGTGCCAGCAGTTTAGGGGCCCCCAGGCGTTCACCCCTCCACTTT | CASSLGAPRRSPLHF
TRBJ1-2 | TRBV4-1 | . | . | TGCGCCAGCAGTCTGTTGGGGGCCCCAGCTATCTATGGCTACACCTTC | CASSLLGAPAIYGYTF
TRBJ2-2 | TRBV25-1 | TRBD2 | few | TGTGCCAGCAGTCCTGCCCCCGGGACTAGCGGGACCGGGGAGCTGTTTTTT | CASSPAPGTSGTGELFF
TRBJ2-1 | TRBV9 | . | few | TGTGCCAGCAGCGTAGACGGACTGGGTTTAGTTAATGAGCAGTTCTTC | CASSVDGLGLVNEQFF
TRBJ2-3 | TRBV4-3 | TRBD2 | few | TGCGCCAGCAGCCAAGATACTAGCGGCTCTAGCACAGATACGCAGTATTTT | CASSQDTSGSSTDTQYF
TRBJ2-1 | TRBV4-1 | TRBD2 | . | TGCGCCAGCAGCCTAACTAGCGGGGGGGGCCGGGAGCAGTTCTTC | CASSLTSGGGREQFF
TRBJ1-5 | TRBV19 | TRBD1 | . | TGTGCCAGTAGTGCCACTGGGACAGGGGGACAGCCCCAGCATTTT | CASSATGTGGQPQHF
TRBJ1-2 | TRBV20-1 | TRBD1 | few | TGCAGTGCTAGGGACAGGGAATACACCTTC | CSARDREYTF
TRBJ2-1 | TRBV7-2 | . | . | TGTGCCAGCAGGAGGGAGTTGGGGTACAATGAGCAGTTCTTC | CASRRELGYNEQFF
TRBJ1-6 | TRBV11-2 | TRBD1 | . | TGTGCCAGCAGTCGTAGGCTGGACAGGGGCCGTTTGGGTTCACCCCTCCACTTT | CASSRRLDRGRLGSPLHF
TRBJ2-3 | TRBV11-3 | TRBD2 | . | TGTGCCAGCAGCGCTTACGGGCGGGAGCACACAGATACGCAGTATTTT | CASSAYGREHTDTQYF
TRBJ2-1 | TRBV10-3 | . | many | TGTGCCATCATGAGGGATTCCTACAATGAGCAGTTCTTC | CAIMRDSYNEQFF
TRBJ2-5 | TRBV20-1 | . | . | TGCAGTGCTAGTGGAGAGACCCAGTACTTC | CSASGETQYF
TRBJ2-3 | TRBV29-1 | . | few | TGCATGTCGGGGGGCCCGGGGGATACGCAGTATTTT | CMSGGPGDTQYF
TRBJ2-2 | TRBV7-3 | TRBD1 | . | TGTGCCAGCAGCCCGACAGGGGAAATCGGGGAGCTGTTTTTT | CASSPTGEIGELFF
TRBJ1-2 | TRBV5-4 | . | . | TGCGCCAGCAGCCAAGATACCGGAGTTGCGGGCTACACCTTC | CASSQDTGVAGYTF
TRBJ2-1 | TRBV7-9 | TRBD2 | few | TGTGCCAGCAGCGGCCCTAGCGGGGGCTCCTACAATGAGCAGTTCTTC | CASSGPSGGSYNEQFF
TRBJ2-2 | TRBV2 | . | . | TGTGCCAGCAGTGTTCAGGGGAACACCGGGGAGCTGTTTTTT | CASSVQGNTGELFF
TRBJ1-2 | TRBV29-1 | TRBD1 | . | TGCAGCGTGCGAGACAGGGTAGGAGGGGGCTACACCTTC | CSVRDRVGGGYTF
TRBJ1-1 | TRBV6-6 | . | . | TGTGCCAGCAGTTACTCGACGATGAACACTGAAGCTTTCTTT | CASSYSTMNTEAFF
TRBJ2-1 | TRBV11-2 | . | few | TGTGCCAGCAGCCCAGACCTGACAGGTTGGGACGAGCAGTTCTTC | CASSPDLTGWDEQFF
TRBJ2-3 | TRBV29-1 | TRBD2 | . | TGCAGCGGCGATGTAGAGACTAGCGGGAACACAGATACGCAGTATTTT | CSGDVETSGNTDTQYF
TRBJ1-6 | TRBV5-1 | . | . | TGCGCCAGCAGCTTGGATGGGATAGCTCTTAATTCACCCCTCCACTTT | CASSLDGIALNSPLHF
TRBJ2-6 | TRBV7-2 | . | few | TGTGCCAGCAGCTTAGAAAGGTCTGGGGCCAACGTCCTGACTTTC | CASSLERSGANVLTF
TRBJ2-3 | TRBV11-2 | . | . | TGTGCCAGCAGGGATTCGAGGGGCACAGATACGCAGTATTTT | CASRDSRGTDTQYF
TRBJ2-2 | TRBV15 | . | . | TGTGCCACCAGCAGAGTCAGCCCCGGGGAGCTGTTTTTT | CATSRVSPGELFF
TRBJ2-5 | TRBV19 | . | . | TGTGCCAGCTCTCAGCTGGGAGAGACCCAGTACTTC | CASSQLGETQYF
TRBJ2-5 | TRBV2 | TRBD2 | few | TGTGCCAGCGTTAGCGGGGGCGAGAAGACCCAGTACTTC | CASVSGGEKTQYF
TRBJ2-5 | TRBV18 | . | . | TGTGCCAGCTCAGCAGGACAGTATGAGACCCAGTACTTC | CASSAGQYETQYF
TRBJ1-1 | TRBV10-2 | . | . | TGCGCCAGCATGACAGAGAGGAACACTGAAGCTTTCTTT | CASMTERNTEAFF
TRBJ2-1 | TRBV4-1 | . | . | TGCGCCAGCAGCCAAGATTCCCCGGGGGGCCTTCCTCATGAGCAGTTCTTC | CASSQDSPGGLPHEQFF
TRBJ2-1 | TRBV5-1 | TRBD2 | few | TGCGCCAGCAGCTCTACTAGCGGGAAAAATGAGCAGTTCTTC | CASSSTSGKNEQFF
TRBJ1-1 | TRBV7-9 | . | few | TGTGCCAGCAGCTCGATTATCACCCCGGGGACCCCCGCTTTCTTT | CASSSIITPGTPAFF
TRBJ2-3 | TRBV15 | . | . | TGTGCCACCAGCATGGGCGCCAGCACAGATACGCAGTATTTT | CATSMGASTDTQYF
TRBJ2-3 | TRBV5-1 | TRBD1 | . | TGCGCCAGCAGGGTGGGACAGCGCACAGATACGCAGTATTTT | CASRVGQRTDTQYF
TRBJ1-4 | TRBV29-1 | . | few | TGCAGCGTTGAAGTCCGGACAGAGAAAATGAATGGACTGTTTTTT | CSVEVRTEKMNGLFF
TRBJ2-2 | TRBV29-1 | . | few | TGCAGCGTTTTCACGGGGACTACCGGGGAGCTGTTTTTT | CSVFTGTTGELFF
TRBJ2-2 | TRBV7-6 | TRBD1 | few | TGTGCCAGCACCCCGACAGGGCATGGTAACACCGGGGAGCTGTTTTTT | CASTPTGHGNTGELFF
TRBJ2-1 | TRBV5-1 | TRBD2 | few | TGCGCCAGCAGCCCGAGCCTAGCGGGAGTCCTGAATGAGCAGTTCTTC | CASSPSLAGVLNEQFF
TRBJ2-1 | TRBV9 | . | . | TGTGCCAGCAGCGTATGGGGCCGAAGCTCCTACAATGAGCAGTTCTTC | CASSVWGRSSYNEQFF
TRBJ2-6 | TRBV2 | . | once | TGTGCCAGCAGTACCCATCAGACTAGTACTTTC | CASSTHQTSTF
TRBJ2-3 | TRBV29-1 | . | many | TGCAGCGTTGCCCCGCGCAGTAAGTCGGATACGCAGTATTTT | CSVAPRSKSDTQYF
TRBJ2-5 | TRBV7-2 | . | . | TGTGCCAGCAGCGTCCGTAGTGTTGGGGATCAAGAGACCCAGTACTTC | CASSVRSVGDQETQYF
TRBJ2-1 | TRBV27 | . | . | TGTGCCAGCAGTGTGTGGGCTCGGTTCAATGAGCAGTTCTTC | CASSVWARFNEQFF
TRBJ2-2 | TRBV7-2 | . | . | TGTGCCAGCAGCCCCACGGGACAGCGGGTCGGGGAGCTGTTTTTT | CASSPTGQRVGELFF
TRBJ2-1 | TRBV18 | . | few | TGTGCCAGCTCACCGCCTTGGAGCTCCTACAATGAGCAGTTCTTC | CASSPPWSSYNEQFF